This T cell receptor (beta chain) originates from a study of T cells expressing NK-cell markers. This CDR3 spans 15 amino acids. The germline V gene has CDR1 SQVTM and CDR2 ANQGSEA. TCRdb re-called the 5' RACE reads; one entry per CDR3 protein, DNA not given. This sample contains 350,000 to 400,000 distinct CDR3 sequences. The sample comprised blood T cells: a sorted CD56 or NKG2C T cell subset, CD4+ or CD8+ T cells, or bulk PBMC T cells (not recorded which). The gene calls are TRBV29-1 and TRBJ2-2; lacking DNA, the TRBD2 call made by TCRdb goes unchecked. The clonotype originates from a woman in her 50s in good health. Here the CDR3 reads CSARTSGSGTGELFF.